This passage covers 17 T cell receptor beta chains from one sample sequenced in a study of cytomegalovirus exposure and HLA in healthy donors. Use of 60 Vbeta and 13 Jbeta primers characterized the PCR. Clones were sequenced by immunoSEQ multiplex PCR, and TCRdb holds only the in-frame ones, with some missing. This table has approximately 190,000 clones, 75% to 90% appearing once. The sample was PBMCs. These receptors came from a woman in her forties or fifties in good health and CMV-seropositive.

The CDR3 DNA sequence: TGTGCCAGCAGCTCCGATTGGACAAAACCACACTCTGGAAACACCATATATTTT. Protein: CASSSDWTKPHSGNTIYF. The rearrangement uses TRBV7-9 and TRBJ1-3; D perhaps matches TRBD1 (5 bases). Deletions cut 4 bases from V and 0 bases from J, with 19 bases between. Germline V gene lookup returns CDR1 SEHNR and CDR2 FQNEAQ (reference sequence). The CDR3 has 18 residues.

The chain joins TRBV4-3 to TRBJ2-3; no reliable D call. CDR3 length: 15 residues. Trimming took off 0 bases at V and 2 bases at J, with 9 bases between the two ends. The germline V gene has CDR1 LGHNA and CDR2 YSLEER. Here the CDR3 DNA reads TGCGCCAGCAGCCAAGATTGGCAATCCACAGATACGCAGTATTTT. Translated, it gives CASSQDWQSTDTQYF.

The chain couples TRBV4-1 to TRBJ1-3; possibly TRBD1 for D (5 bases). The CDR3 is 16 residues long. Germline V CDR1 and CDR2: MGHRA, YSYEKL. Trimming took 4 bases from V and 4 from J, leaving 17 bases between them. In DNA form, the CDR3 reads TGCGCCAGCAGCCCACGGAGCCTGGCAGGGGGAAACACCATATATTTT. This gives the protein CASSPRSLAGGNTIYF.

This clone was seen a single time. DNA for the CDR3: TGTGCCAGCAGCAAGAGGGTTGGGGGGGACAGGGTATACGAGCAGTACTTC. Amino acid sequence: CASSKRVGGDRVYEQYF. The chain couples TRBV21-1 to TRBJ2-7; the table names TRBD1, a call not compared with the DNA. TRBV21-1 is termed a pseudogene. The length of the CDR3 is 17 residues.

The chain carries TRBV6-6 and TRBJ1-1; tentative D call: TRBD1 (5 bases). The CDR3 contains 16 residues. V was pared by 6 bases and J by 5 bases, with 22 bases between. The germline V gene has CDR1 MNHNY and CDR2 SVGAGI (reference sequence). The CDR3 sequence: CASSPKGPGQGTEAFF. CDR3 coding DNA: TGTGCCAGCAGCCCCAAGGGTCCCGGTCAGGGAACTGAAGCTTTCTTT.

This rearrangement joins TRBV11-3 to TRBJ1-1, with D perhaps TRBD1 (5 bases). The CDR3 runs to 13 residues. Germline V gene sequence: CDR1 SGHNT, CDR2 YENEEA. V lost 5 bases and J 5 bases, leaving 12 bases between the germline ends. For the CDR3, the DNA is TGTGCCAGCAGCCTCATTGGGGGGACTGAAGCTTTCTTT. This gives the protein CASSLIGGTEAFF.

The chain links TRBV6-1 to TRBJ1-5, with D possibly matching TRBD1 (6 bases). Germline V gene data show CDR1 as MNHNS and CDR2 as SASEGT. This CDR3 contains 15 residues. V dropped 1 base and J dropped 4 bases, with 11 bases sitting between them. DNA for the CDR3: TGTGCCAGCAGTGAAGGACGGACAGCTAATCAGCCCCAGCATTTT. Translation gives CASSEGRTANQPQHF.

The chain recombines TRBV6-6 with TRBJ1-4; no definite D call. CDR3 length equals 14 residues. Trimming stripped 0 bases from V and 8 bases from J, with 10 bases between. Germline CDR1 reads MNHNY; CDR2 reads SVGAGI (reference sequence). DNA for the CDR3: TGTGCCAGCAGTTACTCGGAGGGCCGGGAAAAACTGTTTTTT. Translation gives CASSYSEGREKLFF.

The rearrangement links TRBV6-6 to TRBJ2-1; D is perhaps TRBD2 (6 bases). The V gene lost 5 bases and the J gene lost 7 bases, with 21 bases spanning the gap. Germline V CDR1 and CDR2: MNHNY, SVGAGI (reference sequence). This CDR3 has 16 residues. The CDR3 region has the DNA TGTGCCAGCAGTAGACCTGGGACTCGGTCCCAAAATGAGCAGTTCTTC. Translated, it gives CASSRPGTRSQNEQFF.

The rearrangement links TRBV19 to TRBJ1-1, with D hard to call. The CDR3 has 17 residues. Germline V CDR1 and CDR2: LNHDA, SQIVND (reference sequence). Trimming took off 3 bases at V and 0 bases at J, with 17 bases between the two ends. The CDR3 region has the DNA TGTGCCAGTAGTATTACCCCAATGAGGCGGATGAACACTGAAGCTTTCTTT. As protein: CASSITPMRRMNTEAFF.

The chain recombines TRBV28 with TRBJ2-1; possibly TRBD1 for D (6 bases). The CDR3 has 11 amino acids. Deletions cut 6 bases from V and 7 bases from J, with 7 bases between. The germline V gene has CDR1 MDHEN and CDR2 SYDVKM. The CDR3 loop reads CASRGANEQFF. CDR3 nucleotide sequence: TGTGCCAGCAGGGGGGCGAATGAGCAGTTCTTC.

The chain links TRBV6-5 to TRBJ1-1, with D possibly being TRBD1 (5 bases). The CDR3 runs 14 residues. Per the germline V gene, CDR1 is MNHEY and CDR2 is SVGAGI. V shed 8 bases and J shed 3 bases, with 16 bases lying between them. CDR3 sequence: CASAPGGVDTEAFF. The CDR3 DNA follows: TGTGCCAGCGCCCCCGGAGGGGTAGACACTGAAGCTTTCTTT.

This chain links TRBV13 with TRBJ2-5; 7 positions match TRBD2. CDR1 is PRHDT, CDR2 FYEKMQ, per germline (reference sequence). V dropped 5 bases and J dropped 4; count of bases not matched to a gene: 10. CDR3 length: 15 amino acids. This chain's CDR3 is CASSNTGGMGETQYF. CDR3 coding DNA: TGTGCCAGCAGCAACACCGGGGGGATGGGAGAGACCCAGTACTTC.

This CDR3 is CASSFSGGAYNEQFF. CDR3 in DNA: TGCGCCAGCAGCTTTAGCGGGGGGGCCTACAATGAGCAGTTCTTC. V gene TRBV5-1 combines with J gene TRBJ2-1, with 11 bases identical to TRBD2. V lost 2 bases to trimming and J lost 2 bases; unmatched junction nucleotides: 0. Germline loops: CDR1 SGHRS, CDR2 YFSETQ. The CDR3 contains 15 residues.

In its sample, this clone was seen a few times. The chain combines TRBV18 with TRBJ2-7; D is uncertain. Trimming cost V 0 bases and J 6 bases, with 12 bases left between them. Germline values: CDR1 KGHSH, CDR2 LQKENI. The CDR3 extends over 14 amino acids. CDR3 nucleotide sequence: TGTGCCAGCTCACCACCAGGCAGGTCAGGCGAGCAGTACTTC. Translated: CASSPPGRSGEQYF.

This clone came up once. The chain carries TRBV29-1 and TRBJ1-1; 11 nucleotides line up with TRBD1. The V segment lost 6 bases and the J segment 4 bases; nucleotides outside the gene matches: 13. Germline V gene lookup returns CDR1 SQVTM and CDR2 ANQGSEA. The CDR3 is made up of 16 amino acids. The CDR3 region has the DNA TGCAGCGTCCAGGGACAGGGGGACAGGGGAGTCACTGAAGCTTTCTTT. It codes for CSVQGQGDRGVTEAFF.

The V gene is TRBV5-1, the J gene TRBJ2-5, with 11 bases lining up with TRBD2. This CDR3 region has 16 residues. CDR1 is SGHRS and CDR2 is YFSETQ in the germline V gene. After removal of 2 bases from V and 2 bases from J, the junction contained 5 bases not matched to a gene. In DNA, the CDR3 is TGCGCCAGCAGCTTTATAGCGGGGGGGGTACAAGAGACCCAGTACTTC. This gives the protein CASSFIAGGVQETQYF.